Presented here are 2 T cell receptor beta chains from one specimen sequenced in a study of beta chain features in type 1 diabetes. What these receptors recognize is not known. Expressed TCRB transcripts got sequenced, as all isolated RNA was reverse transcribed. Produced via immunoSEQ multiplex PCR; TCRdb's table is partial and in-frame only. Of some 130,000 clones listed, approximately 10% are singletons. Regarding the study as a whole: Among all four CD4+ subsets, Type 1 diabetes patients had TCRB CDR3s that were moderately but significantly shorter.

The sequenced sample was central memory CD4+ T cells from blood. The source is a man younger than 40 with type 1 diabetes.

V and J are TRBV19 and TRBJ2-3; possible D gene TRBD1, 6 bases. Germline V gene lookup returns CDR1 LNHDA and CDR2 SQIVND (reference sequence). The ends were cut back, 10 bases at V and 2 bases at J, with 13 bases in the middle. CDR3 length: 13 amino acids. For the CDR3, the DNA is TGTGCCACAATGACAGGATCCACAGATACGCAGTATTTT. Protein sequence: CATMTGSTDTQYF.

This clone was seen only a few times. The V and J genes are TRBV11-1 and TRBJ2-1; TRBD2 matches 8 bases. The ends lost 4 bases at V and 9 bases at J; junction bases unmatched: 14. This CDR3 has 16 amino acids. The germline CDR1 and CDR2 sequences are SGHAT and FQDESV (reference sequence). Here the CDR3 DNA reads TGTGCCAGCAGCTACCTGTCGGGACTAGTTAAGGGTGAGCAGTTCTTC. Encoded protein: CASSYLSGLVKGEQFF.